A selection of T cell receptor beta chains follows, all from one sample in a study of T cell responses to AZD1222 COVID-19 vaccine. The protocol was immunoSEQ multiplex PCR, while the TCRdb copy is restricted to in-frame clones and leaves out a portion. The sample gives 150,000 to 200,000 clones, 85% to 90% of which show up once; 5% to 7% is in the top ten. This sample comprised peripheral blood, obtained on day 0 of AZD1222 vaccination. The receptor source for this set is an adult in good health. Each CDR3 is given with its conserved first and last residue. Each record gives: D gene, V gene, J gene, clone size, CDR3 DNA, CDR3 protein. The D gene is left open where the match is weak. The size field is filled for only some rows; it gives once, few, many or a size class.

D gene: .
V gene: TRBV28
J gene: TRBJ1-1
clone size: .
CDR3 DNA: TGTGCCAGCAGTTTTGGAGGCATGAACACTGAAGCTTTCTTT
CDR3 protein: CASSFGGMNTEAFF

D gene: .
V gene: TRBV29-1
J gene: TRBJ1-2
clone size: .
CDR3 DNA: TGCAGCGTTCAGAACTCGAGGGGTGGCTACACCTTC
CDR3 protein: CSVQNSRGGYTF

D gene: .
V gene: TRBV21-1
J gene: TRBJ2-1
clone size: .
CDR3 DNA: TGTGCCAGCAGCATACAGGGGGGTAGCGGGGACTCCTACAATGAGCAGTTCTTC
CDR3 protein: CASSIQGGSGDSYNEQFF

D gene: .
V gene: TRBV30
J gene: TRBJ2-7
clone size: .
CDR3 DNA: TGTGCCTGGAGACGCTGGGAGAACGAGCAGTACTTC
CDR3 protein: CAWRRWENEQYF

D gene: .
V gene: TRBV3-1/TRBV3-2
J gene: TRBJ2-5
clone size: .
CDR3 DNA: TGTGCCAGCAGCCAAGGACCTAGCCTGGAGACCCAGTACTTC
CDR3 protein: CASSQGPSLETQYF

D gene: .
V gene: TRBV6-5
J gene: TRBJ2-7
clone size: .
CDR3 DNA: TGTGCCAGCAGGCAACCGCTCGGCAACGAGCAGTACTTC
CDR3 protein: CASRQPLGNEQYF

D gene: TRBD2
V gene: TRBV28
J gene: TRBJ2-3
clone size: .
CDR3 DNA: TGTGCCAGCAGTTCCCACACTAGATTAGCGGGAGATACGCAGTATTTT
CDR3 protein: CASSSHTRLAGDTQYF

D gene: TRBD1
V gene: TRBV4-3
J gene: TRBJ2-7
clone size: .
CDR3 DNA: TGCGCCAGCAGCCCCACACAGGGGAGCTCCTACGAGCAGTACTTC
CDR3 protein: CASSPTQGSSYEQYF

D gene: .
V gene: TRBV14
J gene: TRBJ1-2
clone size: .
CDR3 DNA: TGTGCCAGCAGCCAAGATTTAGGGTTGCGCTACACCTTC
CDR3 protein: CASSQDLGLRYTF

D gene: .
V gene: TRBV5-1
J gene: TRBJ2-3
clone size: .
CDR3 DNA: TGCGCCAGCAGCTTGGGGGCGAGGGATACGCAGTATTTT
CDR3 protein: CASSLGARDTQYF

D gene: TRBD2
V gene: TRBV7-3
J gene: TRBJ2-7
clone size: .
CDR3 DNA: TGTGCCAGCAGTCCCTCCCCTAGCGGGAGCGAGCAGTACTTC
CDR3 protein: CASSPSPSGSEQYF

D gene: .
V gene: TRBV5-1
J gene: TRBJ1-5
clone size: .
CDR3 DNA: TGCGCCAGCCGCCCGGGCGATAGCAATCAGCCCCAGCATTTT
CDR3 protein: CASRPGDSNQPQHF

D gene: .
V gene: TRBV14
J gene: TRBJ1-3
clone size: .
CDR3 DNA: TGTGCCAGCAGCCAAGTAGTCTCTGGAAACACCATATATTTT
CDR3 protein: CASSQVVSGNTIYF

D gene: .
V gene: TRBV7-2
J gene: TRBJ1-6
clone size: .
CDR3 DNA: TGTGCCAGCAGCTTAGGGACTGCCTCGGGTTCACCCCTCCACTTT
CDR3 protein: CASSLGTASGSPLHF

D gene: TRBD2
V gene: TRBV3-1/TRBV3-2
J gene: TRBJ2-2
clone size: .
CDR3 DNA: TGTGCCAGCAGCCTTATGGGGGTTGGGACTAGCGCCACCGGGGAGCTGTTTTTT
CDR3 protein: CASSLMGVGTSATGELFF

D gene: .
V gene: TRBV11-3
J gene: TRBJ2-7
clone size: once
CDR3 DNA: TGTGCCAGCAGCAATGGAATGGCCGAGCAGTACTTC
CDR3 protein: CASSNGMAEQYF

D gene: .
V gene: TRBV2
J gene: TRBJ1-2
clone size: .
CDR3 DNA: TGTGCCAGCAGTGTGGCAGGAAACTATGGCTACACCTTC
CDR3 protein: CASSVAGNYGYTF

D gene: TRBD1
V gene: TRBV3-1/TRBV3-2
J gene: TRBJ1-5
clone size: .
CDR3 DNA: TGTGCCAGCAGCCAACAGGGGGGGTACCAGCCCCAGCATTTT
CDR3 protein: CASSQQGGYQPQHF

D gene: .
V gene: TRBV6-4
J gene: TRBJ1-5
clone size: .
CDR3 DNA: TGTGCCAGCAGTGAAAGGGGTGACAATCAGCCCCAGCATTTT
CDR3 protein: CASSERGDNQPQHF

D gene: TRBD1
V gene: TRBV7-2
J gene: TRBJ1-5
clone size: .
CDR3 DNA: TGTGCCAGCAGCTTAGGAGGGACAGGGGTGACTCAGCCCCAGCATTTT
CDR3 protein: CASSLGGTGVTQPQHF